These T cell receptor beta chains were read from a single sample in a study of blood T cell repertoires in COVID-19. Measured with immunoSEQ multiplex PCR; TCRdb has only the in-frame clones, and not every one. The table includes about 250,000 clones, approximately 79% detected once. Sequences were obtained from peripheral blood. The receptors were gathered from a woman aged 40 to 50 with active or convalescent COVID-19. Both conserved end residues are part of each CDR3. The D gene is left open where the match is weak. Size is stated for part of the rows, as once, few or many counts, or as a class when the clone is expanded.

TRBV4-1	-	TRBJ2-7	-	TGCGCCAGCAGCCCCGGACAACTCGAGCAGTACTTC	CASSPGQLEQYF
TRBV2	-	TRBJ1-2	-	TGTGCCAATAGGGGCAGGGTGAATCACTATGGCTACACCTTC	CANRGRVNHYGYTF
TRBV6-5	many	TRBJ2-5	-	TGTGCCAGCAGTCTCGGGGGTAGAAGGGAGACCCAGTACTTC	CASSLGGRRETQYF
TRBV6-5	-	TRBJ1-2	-	TGTGCCAGCGGAGAGTCCTATGGCTACACCTTC	CASGESYGYTF
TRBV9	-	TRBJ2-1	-	TGTGCCAGCAGCGTAGGGGGCGGCTTTGACAATGAGCAGTTCTTC	CASSVGGGFDNEQFF
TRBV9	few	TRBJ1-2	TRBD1	TGTGCCAGCAGCACCGGGACAGGGGCTATTGCCTACACCTTC	CASSTGTGAIAYTF
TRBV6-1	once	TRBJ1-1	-	TGTGCCAGCAGTGAAATCGAAAGGGGGTATGAGGGGTGGCATTTGAACACTGAAGCTTTCTTT	CASSEIERGYEGWHLNTEAFF
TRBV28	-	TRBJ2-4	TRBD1	TGTGCCACCCAGTTTCGAGGTATAACAGGGGTATTCGTGAACATTCAGTACTTC	CATQFRGITGVFVNIQYF
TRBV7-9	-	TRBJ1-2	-	TGTGCCAGCAGCTTAGCGCTAGGTATAGAAGGTTCCGGCTACACCTTC	CASSLALGIEGSGYTF
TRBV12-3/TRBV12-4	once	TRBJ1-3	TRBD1	TGTGCCAGCACCCTGGACAGGGGAAACACCATATATTTT	CASTLDRGNTIYF
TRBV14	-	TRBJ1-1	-	TGTGCCAGCAGCCAACTTTATAGGGGAAGCGCTGAAGCTTTCTTT	CASSQLYRGSAEAFF
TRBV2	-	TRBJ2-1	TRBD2	TGTGCCAGCAGTGAAGGGACTAGCGGGGGGGATGAGCAGTTCTTC	CASSEGTSGGDEQFF
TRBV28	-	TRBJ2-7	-	TGTGCCTCTAGGGACTTCAACTACGAGCAGTACTTC	CASRDFNYEQYF